This entry describes one T cell receptor (beta chain). The target antigen is unknown. The use of a sample-barcoded 5' primer and a J-beta primer mix characterized a second PCR of about 7 to 12 cycles. TCRdb re-called the 5' RACE reads through MiXCR, storing one row per CDR3 protein. The data contain approximately 1,700,000 distinct CDR3 sequences, about two fifths of them seen just once; the ten biggest clones take up 23%. The sample comes from a study of blood T cells in healthy people across ages. Overall study results and limits: Both higher diversity and more naive CD4+ cells marked long-lived donors when set against aged donors. Diversity was estimated from one million T cells, and these estimates were considered underestimates.

The CDR3 loop spans 16 amino acids. From germline, CDR1 is DFQATT and CDR2 SNEGSKA (reference sequence). V lost 4 bases, J lost 5 bases, and 18 bases lay in between. RNA extraction gave at least 5.5 micrograms of total RNA per sample. Sequencing was done on a sample of blood. The J gene is TRBJ1-6, the V gene TRBV20-1; TRBD1 might be the D (5 bases). The clonotype originates from a human donor in good health. The CDR3 bases are TGCAGTGCTATGGAACGCCCCCACAGGAATAATTCACCCCTCCACTTT. Its protein product is CSAMERPHRNNSPLHF.